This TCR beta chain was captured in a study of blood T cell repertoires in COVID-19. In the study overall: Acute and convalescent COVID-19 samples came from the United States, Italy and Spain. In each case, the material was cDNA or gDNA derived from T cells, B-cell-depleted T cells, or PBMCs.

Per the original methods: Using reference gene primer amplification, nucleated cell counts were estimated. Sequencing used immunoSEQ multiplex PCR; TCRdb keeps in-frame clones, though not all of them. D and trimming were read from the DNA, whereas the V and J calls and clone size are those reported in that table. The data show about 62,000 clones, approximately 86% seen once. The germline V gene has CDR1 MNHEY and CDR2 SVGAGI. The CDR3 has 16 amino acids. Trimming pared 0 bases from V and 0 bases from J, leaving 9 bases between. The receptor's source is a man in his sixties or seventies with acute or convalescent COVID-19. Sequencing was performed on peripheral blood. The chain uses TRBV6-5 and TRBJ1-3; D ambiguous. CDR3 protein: CASSYSRRGSGNTIYF. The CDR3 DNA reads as TGTGCCAGCAGTTACTCGAGACGGGGCTCTGGAAACACCATATATTTT.